These T cell receptor beta chains were read from a single sample in a study of TIL therapy for anti-PD-1-resistant metastatic lung cancer. TCRdb's table, derived via immunoSEQ multiplex PCR, lists solely in-frame clones and lacks some. The sample has 50,000 to 65,000 clones; 81% are singletons. This specimen was blood, taken at baseline. Every receptor here comes from a person aged 25 to 85 with non-small cell lung cancer. Each CDR3 is given with its conserved first and last residue. D genes are given only for firm matches. Only some rows state a clone size, as once, few, many or a class for expanded clones.

J gene: TRBJ2-7; clone size: few; V gene: TRBV19; D gene: TRBD1; CDR3 DNA: TGTGCCAGTAGTAACTCCGGGACAGGGGGGATGCCGCAGTACTTC; CDR3 protein: CASSNSGTGGMPQYF
J gene: TRBJ2-7; clone size: NA; V gene: TRBV15; D gene: NA; CDR3 DNA: TGTGCCACCAGCAGATACGTGAGTACCTCCTACGAGCAGTACTTC; CDR3 protein: CATSRYVSTSYEQYF
J gene: TRBJ1-5; clone size: NA; V gene: TRBV6-6; D gene: NA; CDR3 DNA: TGTGCCAGCAGTTACTCCACGGGGGGTCAGCCCCAGCATTTT; CDR3 protein: CASSYSTGGQPQHF
J gene: TRBJ1-2; clone size: NA; V gene: TRBV21-1; D gene: NA; CDR3 DNA: TGTGCCAGCAGGGAGGGACAGGGGTGCGTCCATGGCTACACCTTC; CDR3 protein: CASREGQGCVHGYTF
J gene: TRBJ1-2; clone size: NA; V gene: TRBV6-1; D gene: NA; CDR3 DNA: TGTGCCAGCAGTGAATTGTTCAACTCCTATGGCTACACCTTC; CDR3 protein: CASSELFNSYGYTF
J gene: TRBJ1-1; clone size: few; V gene: TRBV7-2; D gene: NA; CDR3 DNA: TGTGCCAGCAGCTTGACGCAGGGGCTGGTCCGCACTGAAGCTTTCTTT; CDR3 protein: CASSLTQGLVRTEAFF
J gene: TRBJ2-4; clone size: NA; V gene: TRBV14; D gene: NA; CDR3 DNA: TGTGCCAGCAGCCAAGGAGGACCAATTTACATTCAGTACTTC; CDR3 protein: CASSQGGPIYIQYF
J gene: TRBJ2-7; clone size: NA; V gene: TRBV7-6; D gene: TRBD2; CDR3 DNA: TGTGCCAGCAGCTTATTCCCGGCGGGAGCTCTCGACGAGCAGTACTTC; CDR3 protein: CASSLFPAGALDEQYF
J gene: TRBJ1-1; clone size: NA; V gene: TRBV7-2; D gene: NA; CDR3 DNA: TGTGCCAGCAGCTTAGGAAGCGAGAACACTGAAGCTTTCTTT; CDR3 protein: CASSLGSENTEAFF
J gene: TRBJ2-5; clone size: NA; V gene: TRBV5-8; D gene: NA; CDR3 DNA: TGTGCCAGCAGCCGCTGGGACGGTTCAAACCAAGAGACCCAGTACTTC; CDR3 protein: CASSRWDGSNQETQYF
J gene: TRBJ2-7; clone size: NA; V gene: TRBV9; D gene: TRBD1; CDR3 DNA: TGTGCCAGCAGCGTTGGGGACAGGGGAAGCGAGCAGTACTTC; CDR3 protein: CASSVGDRGSEQYF
J gene: TRBJ2-5; clone size: NA; V gene: TRBV19; D gene: NA; CDR3 DNA: TGTGCCAGTGCCTTGGGGGGCTCAGAGACCCAGTACTTC; CDR3 protein: CASALGGSETQYF
J gene: TRBJ1-3; clone size: NA; V gene: TRBV15; D gene: NA; CDR3 DNA: TGTGCCACCAGCAGAGACAACGGTCTCTCTGGAAACACCATATATTTT; CDR3 protein: CATSRDNGLSGNTIYF
J gene: TRBJ1-5; clone size: NA; V gene: TRBV18; D gene: NA; CDR3 DNA: TGTGCCAGCTCACCACTGCCCACGACTCTGGACAGTAATCAGCCCCAGCATTTT; CDR3 protein: CASSPLPTTLDSNQPQHF
J gene: TRBJ2-1; clone size: NA; V gene: TRBV7-2; D gene: TRBD2; CDR3 DNA: TGTGCCAGCAGCTTAAGTCCTAGCGGGAGGGATCTTGAGCAGTTCTTC; CDR3 protein: CASSLSPSGRDLEQFF
J gene: TRBJ2-5; clone size: NA; V gene: TRBV5-8; D gene: NA; CDR3 DNA: TGTGCCAGCAGCTTGCGAGGGGGAGGGTTTTACTCGGAGACCCAGTACTTC; CDR3 protein: CASSLRGGGFYSETQYF
J gene: TRBJ2-5; clone size: NA; V gene: TRBV6-5; D gene: NA; CDR3 DNA: TGTGCCAGCAGTTACTCGGCCGGGATAGAGACCCAGTACTTC; CDR3 protein: CASSYSAGIETQYF
J gene: TRBJ2-7; clone size: NA; V gene: TRBV5-6; D gene: TRBD1; CDR3 DNA: TGTGCCAGCAACCCCCGGGGACAGGGGGCGAGCGAGCAGTACTTC; CDR3 protein: CASNPRGQGASEQYF
J gene: TRBJ2-2; clone size: NA; V gene: TRBV4-1; D gene: TRBD1; CDR3 DNA: TGCGCCAGCAGCCAAGAGGAGACAGGGACGCGTGAGCTGTTTTTT; CDR3 protein: CASSQEETGTRELFF
J gene: TRBJ2-6; clone size: NA; V gene: TRBV3-1/TRBV3-2; D gene: TRBD2; CDR3 DNA: TGTGCCAGCAGCCTCACTAGCGGGGGGAAATCTGGGGCCAACGTCCTGACTTTC; CDR3 protein: CASSLTSGGKSGANVLTF
J gene: TRBJ2-1; clone size: NA; V gene: TRBV7-2; D gene: TRBD2; CDR3 DNA: TGTGCCAGCAGAGGCGACCTAGCGGGGTACAATGAGCAGTTCTTC; CDR3 protein: CASRGDLAGYNEQFF
J gene: TRBJ1-6; clone size: NA; V gene: TRBV28; D gene: NA; CDR3 DNA: TGTGCCAGCAGTGGGGGGATCGTATCCCTCCACTTT; CDR3 protein: CASSGGIVSLHF
J gene: TRBJ1-5; clone size: NA; V gene: TRBV28; D gene: NA; CDR3 DNA: TGTGCCAGCCGGACAAAAACACAGCCCCAGCATTTT; CDR3 protein: CASRTKTQPQHF
J gene: TRBJ2-5; clone size: NA; V gene: TRBV28; D gene: NA; CDR3 DNA: TGTGCCAGCAGTTTAGAGGGGATGGAGACCCAGTACTTC; CDR3 protein: CASSLEGMETQYF
J gene: TRBJ2-2; clone size: NA; V gene: TRBV3-1/TRBV3-2; D gene: NA; CDR3 DNA: TGTGCCAGCAGCCAAAGGCAAACCGGGGAGCTGTTTTTT; CDR3 protein: CASSQRQTGELFF
J gene: TRBJ1-2; clone size: NA; V gene: TRBV6-5; D gene: TRBD1; CDR3 DNA: TGTGCCAGCAGCCGACCGGGACAGGGGGACTATGGCTACACCTTC; CDR3 protein: CASSRPGQGDYGYTF
J gene: TRBJ2-5; clone size: NA; V gene: TRBV24-1; D gene: NA; CDR3 DNA: TGTGCCACCGGCGGAGGCGGGGCCTTGGAGACCCAGTACTTC; CDR3 protein: CATGGGGALETQYF
J gene: TRBJ1-1; clone size: NA; V gene: TRBV2; D gene: NA; CDR3 DNA: TGTGCCAGCTCCGGACAAATCTACACTGAAGCTTTCTTT; CDR3 protein: CASSGQIYTEAFF
J gene: TRBJ1-6; clone size: NA; V gene: TRBV18; D gene: TRBD1; CDR3 DNA: TGTGCCAGCTCACCAGCCCGACAGGGTTCGAATTCACCCCTCCACTTT; CDR3 protein: CASSPARQGSNSPLHF
J gene: TRBJ2-1; clone size: NA; V gene: TRBV6-4; D gene: NA; CDR3 DNA: TGTGCCAGCAGTCGACAGGCGAGCTCCTACAATGAGCAGTTCTTC; CDR3 protein: CASSRQASSYNEQFF
J gene: TRBJ2-5; clone size: once; V gene: TRBV7-6; D gene: NA; CDR3 DNA: TGTGCCAGCAGCCCAAGTATAAGGTATCAAGATTTGGAGACCCAGTACTTC; CDR3 protein: CASSPSIRYQDLETQYF
J gene: TRBJ1-2; clone size: NA; V gene: TRBV2; D gene: NA; CDR3 DNA: TGTGCCAGCAGTCAAAAACAGGTACTTGGCTACACCTTC; CDR3 protein: CASSQKQVLGYTF
J gene: TRBJ1-5; clone size: NA; V gene: TRBV10-3; D gene: NA; CDR3 DNA: TGTGCCATCAGTGATTTACGACCGGGGCAGGGTAGCAATCAGCCCCAGCATTTT; CDR3 protein: CAISDLRPGQGSNQPQHF
J gene: TRBJ1-5; clone size: NA; V gene: TRBV30; D gene: NA; CDR3 DNA: TGTGCCTGGAGCCTACAGGGCTTGTCGCAGCCCCAGCATTTT; CDR3 protein: CAWSLQGLSQPQHF
J gene: TRBJ2-7; clone size: NA; V gene: TRBV12-3/TRBV12-4; D gene: NA; CDR3 DNA: TGTGCCAGCAGTCCTCTGGACCGGAGTGAGCAGTACTTC; CDR3 protein: CASSPLDRSEQYF
J gene: TRBJ2-5; clone size: NA; V gene: TRBV24-1; D gene: NA; CDR3 DNA: TGTGCCACCAGTGGAGCCAGGGGACACCAAGAGACCCAGTACTTC; CDR3 protein: CATSGARGHQETQYF
J gene: TRBJ1-3; clone size: NA; V gene: TRBV27; D gene: TRBD1; CDR3 DNA: TGTGCCAGCAGTGACAGGGGCGCGTCGAGAAACACCATATATTTT; CDR3 protein: CASSDRGASRNTIYF
J gene: TRBJ2-2; clone size: NA; V gene: TRBV5-1; D gene: TRBD2; CDR3 DNA: TGCGCCAGCAGCTTGGTATATACCGGGGGGGCCACCGGGGAGCTGTTTTTT; CDR3 protein: CASSLVYTGGATGELFF
J gene: TRBJ2-1; clone size: NA; V gene: TRBV15; D gene: TRBD2; CDR3 DNA: TGTGCCACCAGCAGAGATCGTGCGGGAGCTTCATCCTACAATGAGCAGTTCTTC; CDR3 protein: CATSRDRAGASSYNEQFF
J gene: TRBJ1-2; clone size: NA; V gene: TRBV7-2; D gene: NA; CDR3 DNA: TGTGCCAGCAGCTTAGCCACCTATGGCTACACCTTC; CDR3 protein: CASSLATYGYTF
J gene: TRBJ2-2; clone size: NA; V gene: TRBV11-1; D gene: NA; CDR3 DNA: TGTGCCAGCAGCTTAAATGGGCCGGCGAACACCGGGGAGCTGTTTTTT; CDR3 protein: CASSLNGPANTGELFF
J gene: TRBJ2-7; clone size: NA; V gene: TRBV9; D gene: NA; CDR3 DNA: TGTGCCAGCAGCTCAGGGGTAGGGGTTGGGTACGAGCAGTACTTC; CDR3 protein: CASSSGVGVGYEQYF
J gene: TRBJ1-1; clone size: NA; V gene: TRBV6-5; D gene: NA; CDR3 DNA: TGTGCCAGCAGTTACGGGGATTTGAACACTGAAGCTTTCTTT; CDR3 protein: CASSYGDLNTEAFF
J gene: TRBJ2-7; clone size: NA; V gene: TRBV7-9; D gene: TRBD1; CDR3 DNA: TGTGCCAGCAGCTGGACAGGTAACTACGAGCAGTACTTC; CDR3 protein: CASSWTGNYEQYF
J gene: TRBJ2-3; clone size: NA; V gene: TRBV24-1; D gene: NA; CDR3 DNA: TGTGCCACCAGTGACCCCCGCACCACAGATACGCAGTATTTT; CDR3 protein: CATSDPRTTDTQYF
J gene: TRBJ2-3; clone size: NA; V gene: TRBV6-5; D gene: TRBD2; CDR3 DNA: TGTGCCAGCAGCCGACTAGCGGGGACTGGGCAGTATTTT; CDR3 protein: CASSRLAGTGQYF
J gene: TRBJ2-7; clone size: few; V gene: TRBV4-1; D gene: NA; CDR3 DNA: TGCGCCAGCAGCCAAGCCTTCCAACCCTCCTACGAGCAGTACTTC; CDR3 protein: CASSQAFQPSYEQYF
J gene: TRBJ2-1; clone size: NA; V gene: TRBV7-2; D gene: NA; CDR3 DNA: TGTGCCAGCAGCTTAAGTCTCGCGGAATATGAGCAGTTCTTC; CDR3 protein: CASSLSLAEYEQFF
J gene: TRBJ1-6; clone size: NA; V gene: TRBV28; D gene: NA; CDR3 DNA: TGTGCCAGCTTGCCCGATTATAATTCACCCCTCCACTTT; CDR3 protein: CASLPDYNSPLHF
J gene: TRBJ1-5; clone size: few; V gene: TRBV7-9; D gene: NA; CDR3 DNA: TGTGCCAGCAGCGGCCGGGACGGAAGCAATCAGCCCCAGCATTTT; CDR3 protein: CASSGRDGSNQPQHF
J gene: TRBJ2-7; clone size: few; V gene: TRBV7-8; D gene: TRBD1; CDR3 DNA: TGTGCCAGCAGCTTAGACAGGGGAAGCTCCTACGAGCAGTACTTC; CDR3 protein: CASSLDRGSSYEQYF
J gene: TRBJ2-3; clone size: NA; V gene: TRBV28; D gene: NA; CDR3 DNA: TGTGCCAGCAGTCCCCCCCCTGGCGCTACAGATACGCAGTATTTT; CDR3 protein: CASSPPPGATDTQYF
J gene: TRBJ2-7; clone size: NA; V gene: TRBV28; D gene: NA; CDR3 DNA: TGTGCCAGCAGTTCGGACTACGAGCAGTACTTC; CDR3 protein: CASSSDYEQYF
J gene: TRBJ2-7; clone size: few; V gene: TRBV30; D gene: NA; CDR3 DNA: TGTGCCTGGAGTGCAGGGCCGCCGGATTACGAGCAGTACTTC; CDR3 protein: CAWSAGPPDYEQYF
J gene: TRBJ1-6; clone size: NA; V gene: TRBV21-1; D gene: NA; CDR3 DNA: TGTGCCAGCAGCAAAGATGCCTCGGGACAGGCAGGTTCACCCCTCCACTTT; CDR3 protein: CASSKDASGQAGSPLHF